These T cell receptor beta chains were read from a single sample in a study of blood T cell repertoires in COVID-19. This table comes from immunoSEQ multiplex PCR, and its TCRdb copy is limited to in-frame clones, with some not included. This table holds around 50,000 clones, around four fifths found once. Sequenced input: peripheral blood. These receptors were obtained from a human donor in a cohort sampled during active COVID-19. Each CDR3 is given with its conserved first and last residue. D genes are given only for firm matches. For some rows the clone size is stated as once, few or many, or as a class when expanded; others skip it.

TRBD1	TRBJ1-5	.	TRBV19	TGTGCCAGTACACGACAGGGCGGGTCTCGGCCCCAGCATTTT	CASTRQGGSRPQHF
TRBD1	TRBJ1-1	.	TRBV18	TGTGCCAGCTCACCAACCACCGCCCGACAGGGTCGGGCTTTCTTT	CASSPTTARQGRAFF
TRBD1	TRBJ2-1	.	TRBV4-3	TGCGCCAGCAGCCAAGAAACAGGGGGTACTGAGCAGTTCTTC	CASSQETGGTEQFF
TRBD1	TRBJ2-1	.	TRBV7-9	TGTGCCAGCAGCTTAGTGGGACAGGGAAGTGAGCAGTTCTTC	CASSLVGQGSEQFF
.	TRBJ2-7	.	TRBV15	TGTGCCACCAGCACCCCAAAGAGGAATTACGAGCAGTACTTC	CATSTPKRNYEQYF
.	TRBJ1-5	.	TRBV29-1	TGCAGCGTTCGGACAGAAAATCAGCCCCAGCATTTT	CSVRTENQPQHF
.	TRBJ1-4	.	TRBV4-1	TGCGCCAGCAGCCAAGAGACAGGTCAAGAAAAACTGTTTTTT	CASSQETGQEKLFF
.	TRBJ2-1	.	TRBV11-2	TGTGCCAGCAGCTCGATCACAGGGCGGACCTACAATGAGCAGTTCTTC	CASSSITGRTYNEQFF
TRBD2	TRBJ2-7	.	TRBV5-6	TGTGCCAGCAGCTTGGGATTAGGGGAGGGTGGCTCCTACGAGCAGTACTTC	CASSLGLGEGGSYEQYF
.	TRBJ1-4	.	TRBV30	TGTGCCTGGAGTAGGTCAGGATCTGAAAAACTGTTTTTT	CAWSRSGSEKLFF
.	TRBJ2-7	once	TRBV19	TGTGCCAGTAGTTTCCAGTCCAACTACGAGCAGTACTTC	CASSFQSNYEQYF
.	TRBJ1-1	.	TRBV29-1	TGCAGCGTTCTCGACACCACTGAAGCTTTCTTT	CSVLDTTEAFF
TRBD2	TRBJ2-1	.	TRBV18	TGTGCCAGCTCACCATGGCTAGCGGGGGGACACAATGAGCAGTTCTTC	CASSPWLAGGHNEQFF
TRBD1	TRBJ1-1	few	TRBV24-1	TGTGCCACCAGTGACTCCGGACAGGATTCAACTGAAGCTTTCTTT	CATSDSGQDSTEAFF
.	TRBJ2-1	once	TRBV2	TGTGCCAGCAGCCGGGATTCACTCTCCTACAATGAGCAGTTCTTC	CASSRDSLSYNEQFF
.	TRBJ2-7	.	TRBV18	TGTGCCAGCTCACGCAGAGGAGATGATGAGAAGCAGTACTTC	CASSRRGDDEKQYF
TRBD1	TRBJ2-1	.	TRBV5-4	TGTGCCAGCAGCGCTAAAGGGGGCGGATACAATGAGCAGTTCTTC	CASSAKGGGYNEQFF
TRBD1	TRBJ2-2	.	TRBV9	TGTGCCAGCAGCCCAAGGGTAGGGCAGGGGGCCGGGGAGCTGTTTTTT	CASSPRVGQGAGELFF
TRBD1	TRBJ1-2	.	TRBV4-1	TGCGCCAGCAGCCACCCTTGGGTGACAGGGGGGGACTATGGCTACACCTTC	CASSHPWVTGGDYGYTF
TRBD1	TRBJ1-5	.	TRBV6-5	TGTGCCAGCAGCCGGACAGGGGAGAGTCCCCAGCATTTT	CASSRTGESPQHF
.	TRBJ1-6	.	TRBV4-1	TGCGCCAGCAGCCAAGGGGCCGCCAGCTCCTATAATTCACCCCTCCACTTT	CASSQGAASSYNSPLHF
.	TRBJ1-1	.	TRBV19	TGTGCCAGTAGTATGGGAGGGACTGAAGCTTTCTTT	CASSMGGTEAFF
.	TRBJ1-2	.	TRBV2	TGTGCCAGCAGTGGGGCAGGCTATGGCTACACCTTC	CASSGAGYGYTF
.	TRBJ1-2	.	TRBV30	TGTGCCTGTACCTTTCGCGGGGCCGGCTACACCTTC	CACTFRGAGYTF
.	TRBJ1-5	once	TRBV15	TGTGCCACCAGCAGAGATCGGGGTAATCAGCCCCAGCATTTT	CATSRDRGNQPQHF
.	TRBJ2-7	.	TRBV18	TGTGCCAGCTCTCGTTCACAGGGTAGGGGCGTCTACGAGCAGTACTTC	CASSRSQGRGVYEQYF
TRBD2	TRBJ2-5	.	TRBV6-5	TGTGCCAGCAGTTACTCTCGCGGGGGGGCCGTGGAGACCCAGTACTTC	CASSYSRGGAVETQYF
.	TRBJ2-6	.	TRBV9	TGTGCCAGCAGCCCACGGGACACCAGAAGCTCTGGGGCCAACGTCCTGACTTTC	CASSPRDTRSSGANVLTF
TRBD1	TRBJ2-2	.	TRBV2	TGTGCCAGTCAGGGACAGGGGAACACCGGGGAGCTGTTTTTT	CASQGQGNTGELFF
.	TRBJ2-3	.	TRBV27	TGTGCCAGCACCTCCCGGGCTGGGAGGAGCGATACGCAGTATTTT	CASTSRAGRSDTQYF
TRBD1	TRBJ1-3	.	TRBV7-2	TGTGCCAGCAGCCGGGCAGGGGGCGCTGGAAACACCATATATTTT	CASSRAGGAGNTIYF
.	TRBJ1-5	.	TRBV19	TGTGCCAGTAAGGGGGTGGGGGCGCGTCAGCCCCAGCATTTT	CASKGVGARQPQHF
.	TRBJ1-5	.	TRBV6-2/TRBV6-3	TGTGCCAGCAGTTATATGCAGGGGAAGGAGCAGCCCCAGCATTTT	CASSYMQGKEQPQHF
.	TRBJ1-6	.	TRBV11-2	TGTGCCAGCAGCCTCGGCGGGGTTTCACCCCTCCACTTT	CASSLGGVSPLHF
.	TRBJ1-6	.	TRBV5-6	TGTGCCAGCAGCTCCAGGGGAACGGGCTCATATAATTCACCCCTCCACTTT	CASSSRGTGSYNSPLHF
.	TRBJ2-5	.	TRBV12-3/TRBV12-4	TGTGCCAGCAGTTTAGGGGGGCCAGAGACCCAGTACTTC	CASSLGGPETQYF
.	TRBJ2-6	.	TRBV2	TGTGCCAGCAGAGCAGGGTCCCCAGCCAACGTCCTGACTTTC	CASRAGSPANVLTF
.	TRBJ1-1	.	TRBV6-6	TGTGCCAGCAGTTACGAGGGGACTTCGTCTTATGAAGCTTTCTTT	CASSYEGTSSYEAFF
.	TRBJ2-7	.	TRBV27	TGTGCCAGCAGTCCGGGGTGGGGGGTGCGGGGTTCCTACGAGCAGTACTTC	CASSPGWGVRGSYEQYF
TRBD1	TRBJ2-3	.	TRBV5-4	TGTGCCAGCAGCTCCTACGGGACAGGGGCCGCAGATACGCAGTATTTT	CASSSYGTGAADTQYF
TRBD1	TRBJ2-7	.	TRBV18	TGTGCCAGCTCACCAGAGGGATCAACAGGGGGAGCTAGTAGGTCCTACGAGCAGTACTTC	CASSPEGSTGGASRSYEQYF
TRBD1	TRBJ2-7	.	TRBV6-1	TGTGCCAGCAGTGACCACAGGGGGAGGTACGAGCAGTACTTC	CASSDHRGRYEQYF
.	TRBJ1-1	.	TRBV11-2	TGTGCCAGCAGCTTAGTAGCCGGTGGGACTGAAGCTTTCTTT	CASSLVAGGTEAFF
TRBD2	TRBJ2-5	.	TRBV6-1	TGTGCCAGCAGTGACACCACTAGCGGGGGGGCAGAGACCCAGTACTTC	CASSDTTSGGAETQYF
.	TRBJ1-2	.	TRBV12-3/TRBV12-4	TGTGCCAGCAGTTTGGGCCTGGGCTACACCTTC	CASSLGLGYTF
.	TRBJ1-1	.	TRBV15	TGTGCCACCAGCAGAGATGGGGATGTAAGGGGGGGAAAAGACACTGAAGCTTTCTTT	CATSRDGDVRGGKDTEAFF
.	TRBJ1-2	.	TRBV6-5	TGTGCCAGCAGTTCCGGTACAGGGGGCTACACCTTC	CASSSGTGGYTF
TRBD1	TRBJ1-2	.	TRBV10-3	TGTGCCATCAGTGAGTGGGGACAGGGGGCAAATGGCTACACCTTC	CAISEWGQGANGYTF
.	TRBJ2-7	.	TRBV7-9	TGTGCCAGCAGCTTCCCAAATAGTAACTCCTACGAGCAGTACTTC	CASSFPNSNSYEQYF
.	TRBJ1-2	once	TRBV29-1	TGCAGCGTTGAAGGGGCTCGGGGCTACACCTTC	CSVEGARGYTF
.	TRBJ2-7	.	TRBV18	TGTGCCAGCTCCGCCCCAGGGACCTACGAGCAGTACTTC	CASSAPGTYEQYF
TRBD1	TRBJ1-6	.	TRBV18	TGTGCCAGCTCACCAAGCCAGGGGGGAAATTCACCCCTCCACTTT	CASSPSQGGNSPLHF
TRBD1	TRBJ2-5	once	TRBV7-2	TGTGCCAGCAGCCCCGGGACAGGGAGGGAGACCCAGTACTTC	CASSPGTGRETQYF
.	TRBJ1-1	.	TRBV7-6	TGTGCCAGCAGCTTATCCTTTGCGAGGACTGAAGCTTTCTTT	CASSLSFARTEAFF
TRBD1	TRBJ1-2	once	TRBV19	TGTGCCAGTAATGGTCCAAATCTCCCCGCAAAGATAGGGGGCTTCGTTCCTAACTATGGCTACACCTTC	CASNGPNLPAKIGGFVPNYGYTF